Below, 20 T cell receptor beta chains from the same sample are listed, as sequenced in a study of blood T cell repertoires in COVID-19. Repertoires were generated with immunoSEQ multiplex PCR, while TCRdb's copy carries only in-frame clones and drops some. The repertoire holds approximately 440,000 clones, with roughly 87% as singletons. Sequencing was done on a sample of PBMCs or T cells enriched from blood (not recorded which). The receptors shown here come from a woman aged 18-29 years who had recovered from COVID-19.

The chain couples TRBV4-1 to TRBJ1-6; D unresolved. V shed 2 bases and J shed 8 bases, with 16 bases lying between them. Germline loops: CDR1 MGHRA, CDR2 YSYEKL. CDR3 length: 16 amino acids. The CDR3 spells CASSQIGRATDSPLHF. For the CDR3, the DNA is TGCGCCAGCAGCCAAATAGGGAGGGCGACGGATTCACCCCTCCACTTT.

For the CDR3, the DNA is TGCGCCAGCAGCCAATGGGCCGGTGATAGCAATCAGCCCCAGCATTTT. Its translation is CASSQWAGDSNQPQHF. V gene TRBV4-1 combines with J gene TRBJ1-5; the D is unclear. The CDR3 consists of 16 residues. Trimming pared 2 bases from V and 0 bases from J, leaving 11 bases between. Germline CDR1 and CDR2: MGHRA and YSYEKL.

This CDR3 is CASSLDLLRGTGELFF. In nucleotides, the CDR3 is TGCGCCAGCAGCTTGGATCTGCTAAGGGGTACCGGGGAGCTGTTTTTT. V is TRBV5-1 and J is TRBJ2-2; D possibly corresponds to TRBD1 (5 bases). Trimming cost V 0 bases and J 5 bases, with 14 bases left between them. CDR3 length equals 16 residues. Germline V CDR1 and CDR2: SGHRS, YFSETQ.

This sequence joins TRBV5-8 and TRBJ1-2, with D maybe TRBD1 (6 bases). Trimming shortened V by 6 bases and J by 6 bases, and 21 bases separated the two germline ends. The CDR3 length is 15 residues. Germline values: CDR1 SGHTS, CDR2 YDEGEE. CDR3 protein: CASTSGGRDENGYTF. In DNA, the CDR3 is TGTGCCAGCACCTCTGGGGGCAGGGATGAAAATGGCTACACCTTC.

The chain combines TRBV4-1 with TRBJ2-5; TRBD2 agrees at 8 bases. J was trimmed by 1 base and V by 0 bases; bases with no gene match: 7. Germline V gives CDR1 MGHRA, CDR2 YSYEKL. The CDR3 loop spans 17 amino acids. The CDR3 protein is CASSQDRTTSGQETQYF. The CDR3, as DNA: TGCGCCAGCAGCCAAGATCGAACCACTAGCGGCCAAGAGACCCAGTACTTC.

The chain employs TRBV5-1 and TRBJ1-1, with D unclear. Per germline, CDR1 SGHRS and CDR2 YFSETQ. V shed 0 bases and J shed 8 bases, with 14 bases lying between them. The CDR3 runs 14 residues. CDR3 DNA: TGCGCCAGCAGCTTGGGGTTTCGGGATCGAGAAGCTTTCTTT. Translation: CASSLGFRDREAFF.

The J gene is TRBJ2-1, the V gene TRBV15, with 10 bases aligning to TRBD2. Germline CDR1 reads LNHNV; CDR2 reads YYDKDF (reference sequence). The CDR3 loop spans 15 amino acids. The trim removed 1 base at V and 8 bases at J, leaving 5 bases unmatched. The CDR3 protein is CATSRVAGGSDEQFF. The CDR3 DNA sequence: TGTGCCACCAGCAGAGTAGCGGGGGGTTCAGATGAGCAGTTCTTC.

The gene calls are TRBV5-1 and TRBJ2-1; TRBD2 agrees at 10 bases. CDR3 length: 15 amino acids. Germline V gene lookup returns CDR1 SGHRS and CDR2 YFSETQ. With 3 bases clipped from V and 6 bases from J, the junction kept 6 bases outside the gene matches. The CDR3 nucleotides are TGCGCCAGCAGCTCGAAGGTAGCGGGGGGCAATGAGCAGTTCTTC. Translated, it gives CASSSKVAGGNEQFF.

With regard to this clone: A read error may account for a junction end that differs from germline. V gene TRBV19 combines with J gene TRBJ1-6; D is unresolved. Germline V lookup: CDR1 LNHDA, CDR2 SQIVND (reference sequence). This CDR3 spans 14 amino acids. The CDR3: CATSEEGKNSPLHF. CDR3 coding DNA: TGTGCCACTAGTGAGGAGGGAAAGAATTCACCCCTCCACTTT.

CDR3 loop: CASSVPTRGGNTEAFF. CDR3 DNA sequence: TGTGCCAGCAGTGTCCCGACGCGGGGGGGGAACACTGAAGCTTTCTTT. J is TRBJ1-1 and V is TRBV6-1; weak D call: TRBD1 (5 bases). Germline assignment: CDR1 MNHNS and CDR2 SASEGT. Trimming shortened V by 4 bases and J by 1 base, and 16 bases separated the two germline ends. The CDR3 runs to 16 residues.

The J gene is TRBJ2-7, the V gene TRBV27; 7 nucleotides line up with TRBD1. This CDR3 has 14 amino acids. CDR1 is MNHEY and CDR2 is SMNVEV in the germline V gene (reference sequence). With 4 bases clipped from V and 3 bases from J, the junction kept 6 bases outside the gene matches. Here the CDR3 DNA reads TGTGCCAGCAGTTCCAGCCGGGACAGCTACGAGCAGTACTTC. Amino acid sequence: CASSSSRDSYEQYF.

The rearrangement links TRBV5-1 to TRBJ1-2, with 7 bases fitting TRBD1. After removal of 0 bases from V and 2 bases from J, the junction contained 7 bases not matched to a gene. The germline V gene has CDR1 SGHRS and CDR2 YFSETQ. The CDR3 extends over 16 amino acids. The CDR3 reads CASSLVASGQNYGYTF. The CDR3 nucleotides read TGCGCCAGCAGCTTGGTAGCCTCGGGACAGAACTATGGCTACACCTTC.

As for this clone: This same CDR3 is encoded by further DNA sequences in the sample. V gene TRBV30 combines with J gene TRBJ1-3; the D gene is possibly TRBD1 (5 bases). The V end was cut by 0 bases, the J end by 0 bases, with 6 bases between. The CDR3 sequence is 14 residues long. Germline assignment: CDR1 GTSNPN and CDR2 SVGIG (reference sequence). CDR3 loop: CAWSVDSSGNTIYF. CDR3 nucleotide sequence: TGTGCCTGGAGTGTAGACAGCTCTGGAAACACCATATATTTT.

The gene calls are TRBV5-1 and TRBJ2-2; 7 positions match TRBD1. With 2 bases clipped from V and 4 bases from J, the junction kept 5 bases outside the gene matches. The CDR3 covers 15 residues. Germline V lookup: CDR1 SGHRS, CDR2 YFSETQ. The CDR3 protein is CASSFLTGTTGELFF. The CDR3 DNA follows: TGCGCCAGCAGCTTTTTGACAGGGACCACCGGGGAGCTGTTTTTT.

The chain uses TRBV24-1 and TRBJ1-1; D is ambiguous. The germline gives CDR1 KGHDR, CDR2 SFDVKD. V shed 0 bases and J shed 1 base, with 11 bases lying between them. The CDR3 runs to 16 residues. The CDR3 reads CATSDLPRSANTEAFF. In DNA form, the CDR3 reads TGTGCCACCAGTGATTTGCCCCGGAGTGCGAACACTGAAGCTTTCTTT.

Worth noting for this clone: Additional DNA sequences in this sample encode the identical CDR3. The rearrangement links TRBV3-1 (or the pseudogene TRBV3-2) to TRBJ1-5; D is uncertain. In germline, CDR1 is LGHDT, CDR2 YNNKEL (reference sequence). This CDR3 is built from 13 residues. The V end lost 0 bases, the J end lost 7 bases, and 7 bases lay between the germline ends. In nucleotides, the CDR3 is TGTGCCAGCAGCCAAGATCGGGGACAGCCCCAGCATTTT. Protein product: CASSQDRGQPQHF.

The rearrangement joins TRBV2 to TRBJ1-1; D unresolved. Trimming stripped 4 bases from V and 2 bases from J, with 11 bases between. The CDR3 is 14 amino acids. Germline V gene lookup returns CDR1 SNHLY and CDR2 FYNNEI. The CDR3 nucleotides read TGTGCCAGCAGTGTATTTACAGCCAACACTGAAGCTTTCTTT. This gives the protein CASSVFTANTEAFF.

The V and J genes are TRBV12-5 and TRBJ1-4; 10 bases map to TRBD1. Germline CDR1 LGHNT, CDR2 FRNRAP. The V gene end was trimmed by 3 bases and the J gene end by 8 bases; junction bases not matched to a gene: 21. The CDR3 consists of 20 residues. The CDR3 sequence: CASGFGSQRTGGFRAEKLFF. In DNA, the CDR3 is TGTGCTAGTGGTTTTGGTTCGCAGAGGACAGGGGGGTTTCGGGCGGAAAAACTGTTTTTT.

The chain has TRBV19 and TRBJ1-5; 9 bases are shared with TRBD1. J lost 4 bases, V lost 4 bases, and 11 bases had no gene match. Germline V CDR1 and CDR2: LNHDA, SQIVND (reference sequence). The CDR3 runs 17 residues. DNA for the CDR3: TGTGCCAGTAGTACCTTGGACAGGGGAAGCGGTAATCAGCCCCAGCATTTT. It yields the protein CASSTLDRGSGNQPQHF.

The chain has TRBV5-1 and TRBJ1-6; maybe TRBD1 (5 bases). There are 15 residues in the CDR3. Germline CDR1 SGHRS, CDR2 YFSETQ. V was cut by 0 bases and J by 8 bases, with 12 bases left in between. The CDR3 loop is CASSLVGREDSPLHF. The CDR3 DNA follows: TGCGCCAGCAGCTTGGTTGGCAGGGAGGATTCACCCCTCCACTTT. Full variable domain (rest looked up from reference TRBV5-1 and TRBJ1-6): KAGVTQTPRYLIKTRGQQVTLSCSPISGHRSVSWYQQTPGQGLQFLFEYFSETQRNKGNFPGRFSGRQFSNSRSEMNVSTLELGDSALYLCASSLVGREDSPLHFGNGTRLTVT.